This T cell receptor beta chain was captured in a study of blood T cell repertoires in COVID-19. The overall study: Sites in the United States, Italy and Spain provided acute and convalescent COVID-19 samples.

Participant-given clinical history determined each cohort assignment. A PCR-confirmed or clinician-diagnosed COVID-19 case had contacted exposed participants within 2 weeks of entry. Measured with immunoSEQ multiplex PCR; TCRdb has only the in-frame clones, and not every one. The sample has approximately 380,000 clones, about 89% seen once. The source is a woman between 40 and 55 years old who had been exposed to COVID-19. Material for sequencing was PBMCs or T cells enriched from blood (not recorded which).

The CDR3 here is CAWTSGRAVTGELFF. The CDR3 bases are TGTGCCTGGACTAGCGGGAGGGCCGTCACCGGGGAGCTGTTTTTT. The chain couples TRBV30 to TRBJ2-2; 12 bases line up with TRBD2. V gave up 4 bases and J gave up 4 bases; unmatched junction bases: 4. This CDR3 has 15 residues. Germline V lookup: CDR1 GTSNPN, CDR2 SVGIG (reference sequence).